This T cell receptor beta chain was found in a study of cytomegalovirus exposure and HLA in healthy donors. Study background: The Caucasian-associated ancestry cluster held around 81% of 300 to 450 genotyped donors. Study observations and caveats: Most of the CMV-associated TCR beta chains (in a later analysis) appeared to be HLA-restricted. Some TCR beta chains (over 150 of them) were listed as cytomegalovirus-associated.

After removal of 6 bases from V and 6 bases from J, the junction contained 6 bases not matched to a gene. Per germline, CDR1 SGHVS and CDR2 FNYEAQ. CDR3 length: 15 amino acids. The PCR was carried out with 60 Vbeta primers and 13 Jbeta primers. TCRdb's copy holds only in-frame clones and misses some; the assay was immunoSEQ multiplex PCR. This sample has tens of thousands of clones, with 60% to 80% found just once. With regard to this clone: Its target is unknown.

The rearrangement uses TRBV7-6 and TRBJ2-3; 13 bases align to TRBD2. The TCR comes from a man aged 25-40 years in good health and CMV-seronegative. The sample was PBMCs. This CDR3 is CASRRTSGSPDTQYF. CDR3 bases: TGTGCCAGCAGAAGGACTAGCGGGAGCCCCGATACGCAGTATTTT.